The clone carrying this T cell receptor (beta chain) was found a few times. The source of the sample is a study of cytomegalovirus exposure and HLA in healthy donors. CDR3 size: 13 residues. Trimming stripped 7 bases from V and 0 bases from J, with 9 bases between. Germline CDR1 SNHLY, CDR2 FYNNEI. PCR primers comprised 60 Vbeta and 13 Jbeta primers. The table came from immunoSEQ multiplex PCR; TCRdb's copy has only in-frame clones and leaves some out. In the table there are approximately 110,000 clones, approximately 80% of which are singletons. The receptor's source is a man aged 50-59 years in good health and CMV-seronegative. The chain employs TRBV2 and TRBJ1-1, with D perhaps matching TRBD1 (5 bases). The sample was PBMCs. CDR3 amino acids: CASTTAMNTEAFF. The CDR3 DNA reads TGTGCCAGCACGACAGCTATGAACACTGAAGCTTTCTTT.